This TCR beta chain emerged from a study of OX40 agonist ivuxolimab in advanced cancers. The wider study: In this cohort, patients received ivuxolimab, an agonistic anti-OX40 (CD134) antibody. The mean age was approximately 56 years, ranging from 23 to 79, with 65% to 85% of participants male. Prior anti-PD-1, anti-PD-L1 or anti-CTLA-4 therapy did not bar entry, and less than 50% had some. The study, taken as a whole, reports: CD4+ T cells averaged fewer expanded clones than CD8+ T cells.

V lost 1 base to trimming and J lost 5 bases, with 14 bases between them. The CDR3 contains 15 residues. Germline V lookup: CDR1 SGHVS, CDR2 FQNEAQ. Sequenced by immunoSEQ multiplex PCR; TCRdb stores in-frame clones only, minus some. The top ten clones hold approximately 24% of a sample with about 30,000 clones, 75% to 95% of them seen once. Comment on this clone: Its antigen is unidentified.

The origin of this receptor is an adult with an advanced solid tumor such as melanoma, head and neck, liver or kidney cancer. The sample was CD4+ or CD8+ T cells sorted from blood, taken in a trial of the OX40 agonist ivuxolimab. The gene calls are TRBV7-8 and TRBJ2-5, with D hard to call. The CDR3 sequence: CASSLEAYGGETQYF. CDR3 DNA sequence: TGTGCCAGCAGCTTAGAGGCCTATGGTGGGGAGACCCAGTACTTC. The full variable domain, completed using reference TRBV7-8 and TRBJ2-5, is GAGVSQSPRYKVAKRGQDVALRCDPISGHVSLFWYQQALGQGPEFLTYFQNEAQLDKSGLPSDRFFAERPEGSVSTLKIQRTQQEDSAVYLCASSLEAYGGETQYFGPGTRLLVL.